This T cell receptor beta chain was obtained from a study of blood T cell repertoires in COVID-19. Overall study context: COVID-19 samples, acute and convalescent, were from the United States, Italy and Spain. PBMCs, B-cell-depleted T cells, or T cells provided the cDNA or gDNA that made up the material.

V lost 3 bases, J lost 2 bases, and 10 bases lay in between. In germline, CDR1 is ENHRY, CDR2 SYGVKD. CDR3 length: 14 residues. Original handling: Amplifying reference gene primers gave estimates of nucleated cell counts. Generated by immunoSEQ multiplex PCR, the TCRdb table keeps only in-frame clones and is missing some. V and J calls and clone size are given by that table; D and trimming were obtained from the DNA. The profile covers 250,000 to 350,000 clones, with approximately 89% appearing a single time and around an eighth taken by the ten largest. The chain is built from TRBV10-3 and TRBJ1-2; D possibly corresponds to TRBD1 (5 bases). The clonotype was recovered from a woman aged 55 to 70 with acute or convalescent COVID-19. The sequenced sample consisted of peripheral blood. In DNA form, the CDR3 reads TGTGCCATCAGTGATTGGACATTCAACTATGGCTACACCTTC. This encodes CAISDWTFNYGYTF.